The 20 T cell receptor beta chains below were found in one sample sequenced in a study of cytomegalovirus exposure and HLA in healthy donors. It was with 60 Vbeta and 13 Jbeta primers that the PCR ran. Sequencing was performed with immunoSEQ multiplex PCR; in TCRdb, only in-frame clones are kept and a portion is missing. Of tens of thousands of clones listed, around 65% were seen once; the top ten hold just under 5%. Sequences were obtained from PBMCs. These receptor sequences come from a man between 60 and 75 years old in good health and CMV-seropositive.

This clone turned up a few times. This chain connects TRBV19 to TRBJ1-1; D is ambiguous. The V gene lost 2 bases and the J gene lost 1 base, with 5 bases spanning the gap. Per the germline V gene, CDR1 is LNHDA and CDR2 is SQIVND (reference sequence). The CDR3 spans 13 residues. CDR3 amino acids: CASSITGNTEAFF. The DNA for the CDR3 is TGTGCCAGTAGTATAACGGGGAACACTGAAGCTTTCTTT.

The chain couples TRBV30 to TRBJ2-7; 10 nucleotides match TRBD2. CDR1 is GTSNPN and CDR2 is SVGIG in the germline V gene (reference sequence). The CDR3 runs to 15 residues. Trimming at V came to 2 bases and at J to 2 bases, leaving 6 bases not matched to a gene. Here the CDR3 reads CAWSSGRARTYEQYF. The CDR3 DNA is TGTGCCTGGAGTAGCGGGAGGGCCCGCACCTACGAGCAGTACTTC.

This chain uses TRBV19 with TRBJ1-2; no firm D call. Germline V gene data show CDR1 as LNHDA and CDR2 as SQIVND (reference sequence). This CDR3 spans 17 amino acids. V shed 5 bases and J shed 2 bases, with 21 bases lying between them. CDR3 DNA: TGTGCCAGTAGTTTACTGCGTAGCCACAACATAAACTATGGCTACACCTTC. Protein: CASSLLRSHNINYGYTF.

The chain couples TRBV14 to TRBJ2-1; the match to TRBD2 covers 13 bases. Germline CDR1 is SGHDN and CDR2 is FVKESK. Losses at the gene ends were 5 bases for V and 4 bases for J; bases not matched to a gene: 11. The CDR3 has 18 amino acids. Here the CDR3 reads CASSSGTSGTGAYNEQFF. Written as DNA, the CDR3 is TGTGCCAGCAGCTCCGGGACTAGCGGGACGGGGGCGTACAATGAGCAGTTCTTC. The full variable domain, completed using reference TRBV14 and TRBJ2-1, is EAGVTQFPSHSVIEKGQTVTLRCDPISGHDNLYWYRRVMGKEIKFLLHFVKESKQDESGMPNNRFLAERTGGTYSTLKVQPAELEDSGVYFCASSSGTSGTGAYNEQFFGPGTRLTVL.

The J gene is TRBJ1-5, the V gene TRBV7-2; possible D gene TRBD1, 5 bases. The ends were cut back, 1 base at V and 7 bases at J, with 17 bases in the middle. The V gene's germline CDR1 is SGHTA and CDR2 FQGNSA. This CDR3 is built from 16 residues. CDR3 region: CASSLDFSGGRQPQHF. CDR3 DNA sequence: TGTGCCAGCAGCTTAGACTTCTCCGGGGGTCGGCAGCCCCAGCATTTT.

V gene TRBV11-3 combines with J gene TRBJ2-5; 12 positions agree with TRBD2. The length of the CDR3 is 15 residues. Germline CDR1 SGHNT, CDR2 YENEEA. Trimming took 6 bases from V and 4 from J; bases not matched to a gene: 6. CDR3 nucleotides: TGTGCCAGCAGTTCCCGGACTAGCGGGACAGAGACCCAGTACTTC. Residues: CASSSRTSGTETQYF.

Of note for this clone: Relative to the germline gene, one junction end is altered; a read error may explain this. The rearrangement links TRBV7-9 to TRBJ2-7; D is unclear. The germline V gene has CDR1 SEHNR and CDR2 FQNEAQ (reference sequence). The CDR3 loop spans 11 amino acids. The CDR3 loop is CSSSKYGEQYF. The CDR3 nucleotides read TGTTCCAGCAGCAAATACGGGGAGCAGTACTTC. The full variable domain, its missing parts supplied by reference TRBV7-9 and TRBJ2-7, is DTGVSQNPRHKITKRGQNVTFRCDPISEHNRLYWYRQTLGQGPEFLTYFQNEAQLEKSRLLSDRFSAERPKGSFSTLEIQRTEQGDSAMYLCSSSKYGEQYFGPGTRLTVT.

This clone was observed once. The chain is built from TRBV2 and TRBJ1-5, with D perhaps TRBD1 (6 bases). CDR1 and CDR2 from the germline V gene are SNHLY and FYNNEI. The CDR3 sequence is 15 residues long. Trimming removed 7 bases from V and 5 bases from J, with 18 bases in between. CDR3 protein: CASTVDSVADQPQHF. CDR3 nucleotide sequence: TGTGCCAGCACGGTGGACAGTGTGGCGGATCAGCCCCAGCATTTT.

As for this clone: Sequence at one end of the junction differs from germline and may be a read error. V is TRBV19 and J is TRBJ1-1, with TRBD1 identical over 7 bases. The germline V gene encodes CDR1 LNHDA and CDR2 SQIVND (reference sequence). CDR3 size: 14 residues. The CDR3 sequence: CASSLWTGGTEVFF. The CDR3 DNA follows: TGTGCCAGTAGTTTATGGACAGGAGGAACTGAAGTTTTCTTT.

The V gene is TRBV7-3, the J gene TRBJ2-1; TRBD1 agrees at 9 bases. V trimming: 0 bases; J trimming: 8 bases; junction bases outside the gene matches: 8. The length of the CDR3 is 16 residues. The germline V gene has CDR1 SGHTA and CDR2 FQGTGA. The CDR3 DNA sequence: TGTGCCAGCAGCTTAACCCCGGGACAGGGCAAAGATGAGCAGTTCTTC. Translated, it gives CASSLTPGQGKDEQFF.

The chain combines TRBV28 with TRBJ2-1, with D perhaps matching TRBD1 (6 bases). With 6 bases removed from V and 8 bases from J, the gap between germline ends came to 17 bases. CDR1 is MDHEN and CDR2 is SYDVKM in the germline V gene. This CDR3 spans 14 amino acids. The CDR3 DNA sequence: TGTGCCAGCAGCCCAGGGGAACTGGAGGATGAGCAGTTCTTC. Translation gives CASSPGELEDEQFF.

The chain couples TRBV4-1 to TRBJ2-1; 10 positions agree with TRBD2. The V gene end was trimmed by 6 bases and the J gene end by 4 bases; junction bases not matched to a gene: 6. The CDR3 sequence is 15 residues long. Germline V gene lookup returns CDR1 MGHRA and CDR2 YSYEKL. CDR3 loop: CASRPTSGEYNEQFF. Here the CDR3 DNA reads TGCGCCAGCAGGCCAACTAGCGGGGAATACAATGAGCAGTTCTTC.

This CDR3 reads CASSTGTALAEKLFF. The CDR3 bases are TGTGCCAGTAGTACCGGGACAGCTCTAGCTGAAAAACTGTTTTTT. The chain links TRBV19 to TRBJ1-4; 7 nucleotides agree with TRBD1. The CDR3 is 15 amino acids. Germline loops: CDR1 LNHDA, CDR2 SQIVND (reference sequence). Trimming at V came to 4 bases and at J to 7 bases, leaving 9 bases not matched to a gene.

This clone occurred a few times. The CDR3 DNA is TGTGCCAGCAGGCACCCCGATCCAGGCGCGACGCCGAACACCGGGGAGCTGTTTTTT. Translating gives CASRHPDPGATPNTGELFF. The gene calls are TRBV7-9 and TRBJ2-2, with no clear D. Germline values: CDR1 SEHNR, CDR2 FQNEAQ (reference sequence). The CDR3 runs to 19 residues. The V end lost 6 bases, the J end lost 0 bases, and 23 bases lay between the germline ends. Looking up the rest from reference TRBV7-9 and TRBJ2-2 gives the full variable domain: DTGVSQNPRHKITKRGQNVTFRCDPISEHNRLYWYRQTLGQGPEFLTYFQNEAQLEKSRLLSDRFSAERPKGSFSTLEIQRTEQGDSAMYLCASRHPDPGATPNTGELFFGEGSRLTVL.

The J gene is TRBJ2-2, the V gene TRBV6-6, with D maybe TRBD2 (6 bases). CDR1 MNHNY and CDR2 SVGAGI come from the germline V gene (reference sequence). The CDR3 extends over 16 amino acids. V gave up 0 bases and J gave up 5 bases, with 13 bases separating them. CDR3 residues: CASSYSTSLWTGELFF. The CDR3 coding sequence is TGTGCCAGCAGTTACTCGACTAGTCTGTGGACCGGGGAGCTGTTTTTT.

The genes are TRBV4-2 and TRBJ2-1; D perhaps matches TRBD1 (6 bases). V was trimmed by 0 bases and J by 2 bases, leaving 8 bases between them. This CDR3 spans 15 amino acids. Germline-derived CDR1 and CDR2 are LGHNA and YNFKEQ. The CDR3 here is CASSQERTAYNEQFF. DNA for the CDR3: TGTGCCAGCAGCCAAGAAAGGACAGCCTACAATGAGCAGTTCTTC.

This clone occurred a few times. The chain recombines TRBV6-1 with TRBJ2-7; D unresolved. Germline V CDR1 and CDR2: MNHNS, SASEGT. The V gene lost 3 bases and the J gene lost 3 bases, with 6 bases spanning the gap. This CDR3 is built from 12 residues. In DNA form, the CDR3 reads TGTGCCAGCAGTGACCTTAACTACGAGCAGTACTTC. Translating gives CASSDLNYEQYF.

J is TRBJ2-3 and V is TRBV5-1, with no clear D. This CDR3 has 14 amino acids. The germline V gene has CDR1 SGHRS and CDR2 YFSETQ. V was cut by 3 bases and J by 0 bases, with 8 bases left in between. This CDR3 is CASSSFGSTDTQYF. For the CDR3, the DNA is TGCGCCAGCAGCTCCTTCGGGAGCACAGATACGCAGTATTTT.

The chain links TRBV30 to TRBJ2-2; D is possibly TRBD1 (6 bases). CDR3 length equals 14 residues. Trimming took off 4 bases at V and 6 bases at J, with 15 bases between the two ends. Germline lookup yields CDR1 GTSNPN and CDR2 SVGIG (reference sequence). CDR3 DNA sequence: TGTGCCTGGAACGAGGTACAGGGACCCGGGGAGCTGTTTTTT. Translated, it gives CAWNEVQGPGELFF.

The chain joins TRBV5-4 to TRBJ1-6, with D hard to call. Per the germline V gene, CDR1 is SGHNT and CDR2 is YYREEE (reference sequence). This CDR3 contains 14 residues. V lost 0 bases to trimming and J lost 4 bases, with 5 bases between them. The CDR3 is CASSLDRYNSPLHF. Written as DNA, the CDR3 is TGTGCCAGCAGCTTGGACAGATATAATTCACCCCTCCACTTT.